These 8 T cell receptor beta chains were all obtained from the same sample, sequenced in a study of T cells after yellow fever vaccination. Each CDR3 protein is one row after TCRdb ran MiXCR on the 5' RACE reads. The data contain over 300,000 distinct CDR3 sequences, approximately 3.8% of them singletons. This specimen was PBMCs, taken on the day of the yellow fever booster vaccination. The receptors here all came from a man aged 18 to 29 who received the YFV17D yellow fever vaccine.

V is TRBV4-1 and J is TRBJ2-7, with TRBD2 matching over 8 bases. The CDR3 extends over 15 amino acids. Germline-derived CDR1 and CDR2 are MGHRA and YSYEKL. The ends lost 4 bases at V and 4 bases at J; junction bases unmatched: 9. The CDR3 loop is CASSPRASGGYEQYF. CDR3 DNA sequence: TGCGCCAGCAGCCCCCGGGCGAGCGGGGGATACGAGCAGTACTTC.

This clonotype was picked up many times. The rearrangement joins TRBV11-2 to TRBJ1-2; TRBD1 is a possible D gene (6 bases). The CDR3 has 15 amino acids. Germline lookup yields CDR1 SGHAT and CDR2 FQNNGV. Trimming took off 5 bases at V and 6 bases at J, with 19 bases between the two ends. CDR3: CASSPITGISHGYTF. The CDR3 coding sequence is TGTGCCAGCAGCCCTATCACAGGGATAAGTCATGGCTACACCTTC.

This clonotype was counted only a few times. The rearrangement joins TRBV10-3 to TRBJ2-7; 8 nucleotides match TRBD1. Germline lookup yields CDR1 ENHRY and CDR2 SYGVKD. This CDR3 contains 15 residues. V dropped 6 bases and J dropped 0; count of bases not matched to a gene: 7. CDR3: CAISPGTGPSYEQYF. CDR3 bases: TGTGCCATCAGCCCCGGGACAGGACCCTCCTACGAGCAGTACTTC.

The genes are TRBV4-3 and TRBJ2-3, with D possibly TRBD1 on 5 matching bases. The CDR3 contains 17 residues. V dropped 1 base and J dropped 2 bases, with 16 bases sitting between them. The germline gives CDR1 LGHNA, CDR2 YSLEER. The CDR3 sequence: CASSQVALRGLTDTQYF. For the CDR3, the DNA is TGCGCCAGCAGCCAAGTTGCCCTAAGGGGCCTCACAGATACGCAGTATTTT.

The sample holds many counts of this clonotype. The CDR3, as DNA: TGTGCCAGCAGTGCAACTGAGGGCGGCTCTGGGGCCAACGTCCTGACTTTC. Its translation is CASSATEGGSGANVLTF. The chain joins TRBV25-1 to TRBJ2-6; the D gene is possibly TRBD2 (5 bases). V was clipped by 4 bases and J by 0 bases, with 13 bases between them. This CDR3 has 17 amino acids. Germline V CDR1 and CDR2: MGHDK, SYGVNS.

The genes are TRBV5-5 and TRBJ2-5, with D possibly TRBD2 on 5 matching bases. CDR3 length: 13 residues. Germline V gene lookup returns CDR1 SGHKS and CDR2 YYEKEE (reference sequence). The ends were cut back, 3 bases at V and 5 bases at J, with 11 bases in the middle. The CDR3 here is CASSSRTGETQYF. The CDR3 DNA follows: TGTGCCAGCAGCTCCCGGACTGGGGAGACCCAGTACTTC.

This chain links TRBV20-1 with TRBJ2-3; a possible D gene is TRBD2 (7 bases). V was shortened by 1 base and J by 4 bases, with 21 bases between the two germline ends. In germline, CDR1 is DFQATT, CDR2 SNEGSKA (reference sequence). The CDR3 loop spans 17 amino acids. CDR3 bases: TGCAGTGCTAGAGGCGCTGGGTGGGGGGGCCGCGCAGATACGCAGTATTTT. This gives the protein CSARGAGWGGRADTQYF.

This clonotype was recorded a few times. The chain recombines TRBV7-9 with TRBJ2-2; a weak D match, TRBD1 (5 bases). Per germline, CDR1 SEHNR and CDR2 FQNEAQ (reference sequence). The V end lost 7 bases, the J end lost 1 base, and 13 bases lay between the germline ends. This CDR3 comprises 15 residues. Here the CDR3 reads CASTRDRVNTGELFF. The CDR3, as DNA: TGTGCCAGCACCCGCGACAGAGTGAACACCGGGGAGCTGTTTTTT.